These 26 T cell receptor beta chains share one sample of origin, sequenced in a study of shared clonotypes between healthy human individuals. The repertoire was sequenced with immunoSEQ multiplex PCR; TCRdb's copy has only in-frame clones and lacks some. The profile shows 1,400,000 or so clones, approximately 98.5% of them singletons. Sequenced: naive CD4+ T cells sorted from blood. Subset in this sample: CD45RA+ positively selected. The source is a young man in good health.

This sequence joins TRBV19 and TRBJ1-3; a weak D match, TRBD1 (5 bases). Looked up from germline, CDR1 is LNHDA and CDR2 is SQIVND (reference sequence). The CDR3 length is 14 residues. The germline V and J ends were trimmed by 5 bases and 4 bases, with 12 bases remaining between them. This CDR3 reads CASSQRGPGNTIYF. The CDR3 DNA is TGTGCCAGTAGTCAAAGGGGTCCCGGAAACACCATATATTTT.

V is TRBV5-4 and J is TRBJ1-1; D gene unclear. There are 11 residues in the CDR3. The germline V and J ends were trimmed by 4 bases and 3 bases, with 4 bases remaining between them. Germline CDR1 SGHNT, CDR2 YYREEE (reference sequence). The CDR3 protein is CASSGDTEAFF. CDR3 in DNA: TGTGCCAGCAGCGGCGACACTGAAGCTTTCTTT.

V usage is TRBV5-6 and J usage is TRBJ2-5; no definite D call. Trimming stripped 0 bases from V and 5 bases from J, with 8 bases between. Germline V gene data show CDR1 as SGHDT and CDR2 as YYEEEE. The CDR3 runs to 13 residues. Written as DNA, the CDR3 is TGTGCCAGCAGCTTGGACAGTAGGGAGACCCAGTACTTC. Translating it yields CASSLDSRETQYF.

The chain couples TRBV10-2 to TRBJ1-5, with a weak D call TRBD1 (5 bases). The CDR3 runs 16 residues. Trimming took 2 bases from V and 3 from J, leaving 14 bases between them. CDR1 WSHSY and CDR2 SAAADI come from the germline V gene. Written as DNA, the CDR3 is TGCGCCAGCAGTGAGAGTACGGGACCGAACAATCAGCCCCAGCATTTT. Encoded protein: CASSESTGPNNQPQHF.

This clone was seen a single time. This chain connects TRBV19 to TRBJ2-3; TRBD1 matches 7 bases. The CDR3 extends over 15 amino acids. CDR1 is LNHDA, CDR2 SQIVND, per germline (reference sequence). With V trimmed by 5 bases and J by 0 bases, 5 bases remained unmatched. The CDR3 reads CASSEGDRSTDTQYF. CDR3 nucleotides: TGTGCCAGTAGTGAAGGGGACAGAAGCACAGATACGCAGTATTTT.

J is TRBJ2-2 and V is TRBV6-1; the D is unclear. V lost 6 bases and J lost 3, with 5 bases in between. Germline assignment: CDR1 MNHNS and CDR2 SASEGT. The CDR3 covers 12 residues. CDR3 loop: CASRSYTGELFF. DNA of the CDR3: TGTGCCAGCAGATCATACACCGGGGAGCTGTTTTTT.

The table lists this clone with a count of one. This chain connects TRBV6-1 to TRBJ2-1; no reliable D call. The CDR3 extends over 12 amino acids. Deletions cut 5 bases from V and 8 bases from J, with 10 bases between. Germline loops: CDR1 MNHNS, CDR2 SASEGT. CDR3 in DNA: TGTGCCAGCAGTTGGCAGTGGGATGAGCAGTTCTTC. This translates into CASSWQWDEQFF.

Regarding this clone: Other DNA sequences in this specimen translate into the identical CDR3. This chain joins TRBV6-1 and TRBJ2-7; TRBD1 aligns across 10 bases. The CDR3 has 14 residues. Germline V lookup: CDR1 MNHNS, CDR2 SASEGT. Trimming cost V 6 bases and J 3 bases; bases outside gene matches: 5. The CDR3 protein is CASRAGTGVYEQYF. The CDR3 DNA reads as TGTGCCAGCAGGGCCGGGACAGGGGTCTACGAGCAGTACTTC.

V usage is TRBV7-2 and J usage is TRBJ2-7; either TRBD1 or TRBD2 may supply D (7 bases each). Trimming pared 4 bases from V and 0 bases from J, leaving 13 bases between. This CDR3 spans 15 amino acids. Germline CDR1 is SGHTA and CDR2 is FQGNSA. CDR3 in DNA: TGTGCCAGCAGCTCCCGGGGGGACAGCTCCTACGAGCAGTACTTC. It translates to CASSSRGDSSYEQYF.

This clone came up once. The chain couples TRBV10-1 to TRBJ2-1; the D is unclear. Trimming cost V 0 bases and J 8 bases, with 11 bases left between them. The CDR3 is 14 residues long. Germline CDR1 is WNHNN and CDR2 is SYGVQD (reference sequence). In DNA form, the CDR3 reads TGCGCCAGCAGTGAGTCGTGGGTGTCGGATGAGCAGTTCTTC. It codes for CASSESWVSDEQFF.

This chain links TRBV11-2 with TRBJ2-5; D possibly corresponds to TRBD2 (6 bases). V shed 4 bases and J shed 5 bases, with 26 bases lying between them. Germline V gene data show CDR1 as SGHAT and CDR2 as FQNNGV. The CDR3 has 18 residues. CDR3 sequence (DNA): TGTGCCAGCAGCTCCCGGGTCGTAGCGGATATCGCGCGGGAGACCCAGTACTTC. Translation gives CASSSRVVADIARETQYF.

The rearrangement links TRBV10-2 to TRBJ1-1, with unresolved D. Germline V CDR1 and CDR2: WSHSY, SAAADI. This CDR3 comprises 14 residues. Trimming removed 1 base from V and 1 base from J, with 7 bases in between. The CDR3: CASSEWRKNTEAFF. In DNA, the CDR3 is TGCGCCAGCAGTGAGTGGCGGAAGAACACTGAAGCTTTCTTT.

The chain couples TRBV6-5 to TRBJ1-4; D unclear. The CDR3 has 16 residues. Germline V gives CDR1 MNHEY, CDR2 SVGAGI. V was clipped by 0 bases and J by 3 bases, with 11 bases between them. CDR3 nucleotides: TGTGCCAGCAGTTACTCGGGGTTGATCCCTAATGAAAAACTGTTTTTT. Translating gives CASSYSGLIPNEKLFF.

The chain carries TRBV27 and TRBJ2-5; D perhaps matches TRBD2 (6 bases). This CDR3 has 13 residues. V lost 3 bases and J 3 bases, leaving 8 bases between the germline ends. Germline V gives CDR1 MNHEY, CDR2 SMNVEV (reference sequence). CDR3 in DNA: TGTGCCAGCAGTTTGGGCGGGGAAGAGACCCAGTACTTC. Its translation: CASSLGGEETQYF.

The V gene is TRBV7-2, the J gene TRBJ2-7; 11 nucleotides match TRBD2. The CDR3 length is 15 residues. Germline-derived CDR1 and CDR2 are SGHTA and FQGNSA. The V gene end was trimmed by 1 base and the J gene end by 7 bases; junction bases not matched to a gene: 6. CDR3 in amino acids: CASSLVLAGGWEQYF. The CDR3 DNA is TGTGCCAGCAGCTTAGTTCTAGCGGGAGGCTGGGAGCAGTACTTC. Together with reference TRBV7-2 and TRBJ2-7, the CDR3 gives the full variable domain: GAGVSQSPSNKVTEKGKDVELRCDPISGHTALYWYRQSLGQGLEFLIYFQGNSAPDKSGLPSDRFSAERTGGSVSTLTIQRTQQEDSAVYLCASSLVLAGGWEQYFGPGTRLTVT.

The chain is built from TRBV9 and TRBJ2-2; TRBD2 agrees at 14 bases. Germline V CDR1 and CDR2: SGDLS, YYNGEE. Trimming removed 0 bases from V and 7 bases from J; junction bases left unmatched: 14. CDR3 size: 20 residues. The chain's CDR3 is CASSVETAGTSGSLNGELFF. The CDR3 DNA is TGTGCCAGCAGCGTAGAAACAGCCGGGACTAGCGGGAGTTTAAACGGGGAGCTGTTTTTT.

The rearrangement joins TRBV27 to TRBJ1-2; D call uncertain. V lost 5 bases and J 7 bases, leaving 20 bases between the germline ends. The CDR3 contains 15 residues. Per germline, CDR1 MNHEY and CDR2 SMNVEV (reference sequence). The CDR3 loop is CASSPLRGRPGGYTF. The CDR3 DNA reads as TGTGCCAGCAGTCCCCTAAGAGGCCGCCCCGGTGGCTACACCTTC.

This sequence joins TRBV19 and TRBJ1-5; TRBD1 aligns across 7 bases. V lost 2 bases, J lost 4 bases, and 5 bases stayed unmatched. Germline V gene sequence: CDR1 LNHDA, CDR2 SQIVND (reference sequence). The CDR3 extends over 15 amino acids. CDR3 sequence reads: CASSIRQQGNQPQHF. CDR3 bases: TGTGCCAGTAGTATAAGACAACAGGGGAATCAGCCCCAGCATTTT. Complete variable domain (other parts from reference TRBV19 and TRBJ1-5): DGGITQSPKYLFRKEGQNVTLSCEQNLNHDAMYWYRQDPGQGLRLIYYSQIVNDFQKGDIAEGYSVSREKKESFPLTVTSAQKNPTAFYLCASSIRQQGNQPQHFGDGTRLSIL.

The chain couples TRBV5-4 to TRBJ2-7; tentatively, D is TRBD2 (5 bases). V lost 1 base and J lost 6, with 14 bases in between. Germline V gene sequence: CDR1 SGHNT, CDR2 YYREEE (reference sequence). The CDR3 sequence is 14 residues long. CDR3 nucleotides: TGTGCCAGCAGCTTGACTAGGTCCTCTAGCGAGCAGTACTTC. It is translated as CASSLTRSSSEQYF.

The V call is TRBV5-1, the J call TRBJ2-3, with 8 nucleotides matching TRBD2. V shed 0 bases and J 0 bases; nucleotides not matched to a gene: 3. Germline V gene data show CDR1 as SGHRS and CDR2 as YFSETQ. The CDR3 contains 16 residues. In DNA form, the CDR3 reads TGCGCCAGCAGCTTGGATCCTAGCGGGAGCACAGATACGCAGTATTTT. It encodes CASSLDPSGSTDTQYF.

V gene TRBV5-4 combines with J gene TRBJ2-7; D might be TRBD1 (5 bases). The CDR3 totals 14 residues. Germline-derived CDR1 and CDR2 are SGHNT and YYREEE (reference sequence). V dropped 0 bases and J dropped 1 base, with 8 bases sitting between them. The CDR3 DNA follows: TGTGCCAGCAGCTTGGTCGACAGATCCTACGAGCAGTACTTC. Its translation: CASSLVDRSYEQYF.

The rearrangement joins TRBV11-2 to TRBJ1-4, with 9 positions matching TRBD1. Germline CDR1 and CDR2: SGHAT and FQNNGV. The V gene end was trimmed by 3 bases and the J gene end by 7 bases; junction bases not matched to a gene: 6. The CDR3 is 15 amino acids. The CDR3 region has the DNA TGTGCCAGCAGCTTGTCCGGGACAGGGTCTGAAAAACTGTTTTTT. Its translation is CASSLSGTGSEKLFF.

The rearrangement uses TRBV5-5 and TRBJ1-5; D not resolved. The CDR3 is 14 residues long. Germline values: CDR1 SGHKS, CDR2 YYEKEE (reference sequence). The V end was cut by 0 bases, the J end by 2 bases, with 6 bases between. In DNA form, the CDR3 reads TGTGCCAGCAGCTTGGAATTTCGCAATCAGCCCCAGCATTTT. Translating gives CASSLEFRNQPQHF.

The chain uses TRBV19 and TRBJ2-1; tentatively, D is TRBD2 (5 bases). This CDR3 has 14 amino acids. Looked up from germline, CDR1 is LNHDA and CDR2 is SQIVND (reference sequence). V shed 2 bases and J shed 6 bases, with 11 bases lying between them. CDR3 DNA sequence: TGTGCCAGTAGTATAAGCTTGAGGGTCAATGAGCAGTTCTTC. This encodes CASSISLRVNEQFF.

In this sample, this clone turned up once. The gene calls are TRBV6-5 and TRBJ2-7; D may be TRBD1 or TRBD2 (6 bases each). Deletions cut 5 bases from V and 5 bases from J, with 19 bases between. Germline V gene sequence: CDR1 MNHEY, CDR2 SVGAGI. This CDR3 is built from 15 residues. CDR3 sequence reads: CASSPPRRGRNEQYF. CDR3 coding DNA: TGTGCCAGCAGTCCACCGCGTCGGGGGCGCAACGAGCAGTACTTC.

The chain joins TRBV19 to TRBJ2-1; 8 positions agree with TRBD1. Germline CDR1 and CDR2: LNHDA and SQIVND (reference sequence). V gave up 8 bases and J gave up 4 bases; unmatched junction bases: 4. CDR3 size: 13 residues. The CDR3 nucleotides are TGTGCCAGTCGGGACAGGCTTTACAATGAGCAGTTCTTC. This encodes CASRDRLYNEQFF.